This TCR beta chain was identified in a study of blood T cell repertoires in COVID-19. Across the study: Researchers got acute and convalescent COVID-19 samples from the United States, Italy and Spain. PBMCs, B-cell-depleted T cells, or T cells were the source of the cDNA or gDNA that made up the material.

Germline CDR1 SGDLS, CDR2 YYNGEE. The length of the CDR3 is 14 residues. The V gene lost 0 bases and the J gene lost 4 bases, with 8 bases spanning the gap. As processed by the authors: Reference gene primer amplification gave nucleated cell count estimates. The protocol was immunoSEQ multiplex PCR, while the TCRdb copy is restricted to in-frame clones and leaves out a portion. That table furnishes V, J and clone size, whereas the DNA furnished D and trimming. The sample holds roughly 200,000 clones; around four fifths are singletons and the top ten take around 25%. The sequenced material came from peripheral blood. The rearrangement joins TRBV9 to TRBJ2-1, with a weak D call TRBD1 (6 bases). The sequence came from a man aged 35 to 55 with acute or convalescent COVID-19. The CDR3 region has the DNA TGTGCCAGCAGCGTAGGAGGACAGTACAATGAGCAGTTCTTC. Protein product: CASSVGGQYNEQFF. Combining the CDR3 with reference TRBV9 and TRBJ2-1 gives the whole variable domain DSGVTQTPKHLITATGQRVTLRCSPRSGDLSVYWYQQSLDQGLQFLIQYYNGEERAKGNILERFSAQQFPDLHSELNLSSLELGDSALYFCASSVGGQYNEQFFGPGTRLTVL.